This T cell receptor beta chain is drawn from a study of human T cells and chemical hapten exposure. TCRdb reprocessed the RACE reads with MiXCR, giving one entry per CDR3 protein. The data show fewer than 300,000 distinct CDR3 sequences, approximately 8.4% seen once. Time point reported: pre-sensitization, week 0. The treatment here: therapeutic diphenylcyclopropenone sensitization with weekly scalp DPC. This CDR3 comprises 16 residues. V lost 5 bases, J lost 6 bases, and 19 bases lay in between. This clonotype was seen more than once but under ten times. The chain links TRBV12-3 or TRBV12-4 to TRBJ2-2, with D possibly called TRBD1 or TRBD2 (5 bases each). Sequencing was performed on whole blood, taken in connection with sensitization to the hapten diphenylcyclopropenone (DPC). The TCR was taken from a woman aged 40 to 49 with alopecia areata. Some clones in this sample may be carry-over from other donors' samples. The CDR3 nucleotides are TGTGCCAGCAGTCCTAGGGACCGCTTTACGGCCGGGGAGCTGTTTTTT. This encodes CASSPRDRFTAGELFF.